This passage covers 9 T cell receptor beta chains from one sample sequenced in a study of identical twins. TCRdb itself ran the 5' RACE reads through MiXCR, one entry per CDR3 protein. This sample has under 800,000 distinct CDR3 sequences, with around 21% found just once. This sample also belongs to another study, concerning T cells expressing NK-cell markers.

Sequenced material: PBMCs. These receptors were taken from a woman younger than 35 in good health.

The V and J genes are TRBV30 and TRBJ1-1, with D possibly TRBD1 on 5 matching bases. There are 15 residues in the CDR3. Germline loops: CDR1 GTSNPN, CDR2 SVGIG (reference sequence). The V end was cut by 5 bases, the J end by 10 bases, with 26 bases between. As DNA, the CDR3 is TGTGCCTGGTCCGGGACGGCCCTTGGGGATTGCGTAGCTTTCTTT. This gives the protein CAWSGTALGDCVAFF.

The chain combines TRBV7-2 with TRBJ2-3; D unresolved. Germline loops: CDR1 SGHTA, CDR2 FQGNSA. The CDR3 spans 14 residues. The ends were cut back, 4 bases at V and 6 bases at J, with 14 bases in the middle. The CDR3 reads CASSSQLNRDTQYF. CDR3 coding DNA: TGTGCCAGCAGCTCCCAGCTCAACCGGGATACGCAGTATTTT.

This clonotype was recorded at least ten times. V usage is TRBV24-1 and J usage is TRBJ2-5; D unclear. The CDR3 consists of 14 residues. V lost 2 bases and J 2 bases, leaving 8 bases between the germline ends. From germline, CDR1 is KGHDR and CDR2 SFDVKD. The chain's CDR3 is CATSDSSRQETQYF. Here the CDR3 DNA reads TGTGCCACCAGTGATTCGAGCAGGCAAGAGACCCAGTACTTC.

The sample holds many counts of this clonotype. V is TRBV12-3 or TRBV12-4 and J is TRBJ2-7; D gene ambiguous. This CDR3 contains 12 residues. V lost 4 bases and J 0 bases, leaving 4 bases between the germline ends. CDR3 sequence reads: CASSYHSYEQYF. The CDR3 nucleotides are TGTGCCAGCAGTTACCACTCCTACGAGCAGTACTTC.

This clonotype was detected a few times. The chain recombines TRBV27 with TRBJ2-7; D is possibly TRBD2 (6 bases). CDR3 size: 13 residues. Germline values: CDR1 MNHEY, CDR2 SMNVEV (reference sequence). Trimming pared 2 bases from V and 7 bases from J, leaving 12 bases between. The CDR3: CASSLAHRGEQYF. CDR3 DNA: TGTGCCAGCAGTTTAGCGCATCGGGGGGAGCAGTACTTC.

This clonotype was seen a few times. This chain's CDR3 is CASSGRQATIVNEQFF. The CDR3 DNA reads as TGTGCCAGCAGCGGAAGACAGGCCACGATCGTCAATGAGCAGTTCTTC. The gene calls are TRBV5-8 and TRBJ2-1; D might be TRBD1 (6 bases). Trimming removed 4 bases at V and 6 bases at J, with 20 bases between. Germline V gene sequence: CDR1 SGHTS, CDR2 YDEGEE. CDR3 size: 16 residues.

This clonotype has just a few counts. The chain combines TRBV4-2 with TRBJ2-4; D tentatively reads TRBD1 or TRBD2 (5 bases each). Trimming shortened V by 1 base and J by 4 bases, and 14 bases separated the two germline ends. In germline, CDR1 is LGHNA, CDR2 YNFKEQ. The CDR3 is 16 residues long. This CDR3 is CASSQVLRDRKNIQYF. In DNA, the CDR3 is TGTGCCAGCAGCCAAGTCCTCCGGGACCGAAAAAACATTCAGTACTTC.

This clonotype showed up many times. This sequence joins TRBV5-1 and TRBJ1-3; D is undetermined. V was trimmed by 1 base and J by 2 bases, leaving 7 bases between them. CDR3 length: 14 residues. In germline, CDR1 is SGHRS, CDR2 YFSETQ. The CDR3 coding sequence is TGCGCCAGCAGCTTGTCAACAGCTGGAAACACCATATATTTT. Translated, it gives CASSLSTAGNTIYF.

The rearrangement joins TRBV12-3 or TRBV12-4 to TRBJ2-7; D is possibly TRBD1 (5 bases). The CDR3 is 11 residues long. V lost 6 bases and J 6 bases, leaving 9 bases between the germline ends. The CDR3 DNA reads as TGTGCCAGCAGCAGGGATTTCGAGCAGTACTTC. Translation gives CASSRDFEQYF.